The subject of this entry is one TCR beta chain. Its antigen is still unknown. Qualities for individual bases were not recorded, and no much larger clone is one base off. This entry belongs to a study of blood T cell repertoires in COVID-19 (dated by TCRdb to 2018 to 2021). For the wider study: Collaborator samples came from the United States, Italy and Spain and covered acute and convalescent phases of COVID-19. The prospective study material was composed of cDNA or gDNA derived from T cells, B-cell-depleted T cells, or PBMCs. The dataset comprised deeply sampled blood TCRbeta repertoires from subjects exposed to, actively infected with, or recovered from COVID-19. The repertoires were released in a freely available public database intended as a resource for research on the immune response to SARS-CoV-2. Samples came from the ongoing ImmuneRACE study (first 160 participants) plus 1,254 subjects from 6 global collaborators. The sample metadata nearly always contained a de-identified subject ID, COVID-19 status, age in years and sex. Where available, HLA class I and class II types were obtained from metadata supplied by the sample provider rather than from assay-based typing. Overall results and qualifications from the work: How much clinical and demographic metadata was included differed by source and by participant, and the metadata was provided uncurated.

Including cysteine and phenylalanine, the CDR3 has 13 amino acids. Just CDR3 DNA is preserved here, 39 bases in frame from base 1. The germline V gene (reference sequence) sets CDR1 to MNHNY and CDR2 to SVGAGI. V is shortened by 6 bases, J by 3 bases, and the region joining them spans 8 bases. TCRbeta CDR3 regions were amplified from genomic DNA by means of the immunoSEQ Assay, a bias-controlled multiplex PCR. From the authors' description of their analysis: Within the assay, amplification of reference gene primers was used to estimate how many nucleated cells each sample contained. To quantify the absolute abundance of each unique TCRbeta CDR3 rearrangement, sequence reads were collapsed and filtered. For each sample, productive Simpson clonality was calculated by taking the square root of Simpson's diversity index across productive rearrangements. TCRdb mirrors the immuneACCESS table, restricted to in-frame sequences. Some clones are absent from its copies; in checked studies, under half trace to an unresolved V gene, and the reason for the others is unknown. The V and J calls and clone size are taken from that table; D and trimming were inferred from the DNA. Across this sample there are 42,000 or so clones, with approximately 90% seen only once. The ten largest make up 8% to 10% of the sample.

Each collaborating institution followed its own protocols to collect whole blood in K2EDTA tubes. For TCRbeta analysis, collaborators shipped samples as frozen whole blood, isolated PBMCs, or DNA extracted from either of those sample types. Sequences were obtained from peripheral blood. This TCR was sampled from a man in his forties or fifties with active COVID-19. The chain joins TRBV6-6 to TRBJ1-4, and the D gene may be TRBD1, 5 bases matching. The nucleotide sequence is TGTGCCAGCAGAAGGGGTGCTAATGAAAAACTGTTTTTT. Its translation is CASRRGANEKLFF.